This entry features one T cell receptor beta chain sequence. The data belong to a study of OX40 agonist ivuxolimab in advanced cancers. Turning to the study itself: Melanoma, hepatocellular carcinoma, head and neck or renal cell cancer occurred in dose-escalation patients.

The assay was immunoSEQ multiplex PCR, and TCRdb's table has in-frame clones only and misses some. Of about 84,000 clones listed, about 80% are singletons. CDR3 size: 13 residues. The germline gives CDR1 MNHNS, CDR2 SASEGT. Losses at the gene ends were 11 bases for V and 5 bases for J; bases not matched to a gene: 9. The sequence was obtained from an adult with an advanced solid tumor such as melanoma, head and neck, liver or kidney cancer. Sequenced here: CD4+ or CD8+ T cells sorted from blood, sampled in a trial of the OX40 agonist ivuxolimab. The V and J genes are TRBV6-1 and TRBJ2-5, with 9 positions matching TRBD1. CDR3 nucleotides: TGTGCCGGGAACAGGGGGCTAGGCGAGACCCAGTACTTC. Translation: CAGNRGLGETQYF.